This note documents a single TCR beta chain sequence. Its specificity is unknown. The sample belongs to a study of Ad26.COV2.S vaccination and SARS-CoV-2 variants. Study at large: Intramuscularly, Ad26.COV2.S was given either once or twice, 56 days apart. Study results and limitations: Vaccine and placebo groups showed comparable non-spike TCR breadth. The authors reported substantial breadth in spike-specific CD8+ and CD4+ T cell responses after vaccination.

Sequencing was performed with immunoSEQ multiplex PCR; in TCRdb, only in-frame clones are kept and a portion is missing. The repertoire consists of about 350,000 clones, with about 87% occurring once and the leading ten covering roughly 6%. Treatment given: 15 to 20 received Ad26.COV2.S at low or high dose, single or two shots; about 5 received placebo; per-sample allocation not given. Sampling happened 63 days after the first vaccine or placebo injection. Vaccination employed an Ad26 vector expressing the Wuhan-strain SARS-CoV-2 spike. V shed 5 bases and J 8 bases; nucleotides not matched to a gene: 14. The germline gives CDR1 SQVTM, CDR2 ANQGSEA. CDR3 length equals 14 residues.

Material: peripheral blood, obtained in a trial of Ad26.COV2.S vaccine versus placebo. The rearrangement uses TRBV29-1 and TRBJ1-2, with TRBD1 matching over 7 bases. This clonotype originated in a person aged 18 to 59 who received the Ad26.COV2.S COVID-19 vaccine or a placebo. CDR3 in amino acids: CSVSRQGEGHGYTF. Here the CDR3 DNA reads TGCAGCGTTTCCAGACAGGGAGAAGGGCACGGCTACACCTTC.